These 24 T cell receptor beta chains were all obtained from the same sample, sequenced in a study of cytomegalovirus exposure and HLA in healthy donors. The study ran its PCR with 60 Vbeta and 13 Jbeta primers. Sequencing used immunoSEQ multiplex PCR; TCRdb keeps in-frame clones, though not all of them. The table includes approximately 120,000 clones, more than 75% detected once. Sequences were obtained from PBMCs. The receptor set was obtained from a man younger than 40 in good health and CMV-seropositive.

To note about this clone: The junction differs from germline at one of its ends, possibly a read error. The chain has TRBV7-7 and TRBJ2-3; perhaps TRBD2 as D (5 bases). The CDR3 is 15 residues long. Per the germline V gene, CDR1 is SSHAT and CDR2 is FNYEAQ (reference sequence). The DNA of the CDR3 is TGTGCTAGCAGCTTAGGAGTTGGAGGAACCGATACGCAGTATTTT. It specifies CASSLGVGGTDTQYF. The entire variable domain, with the rest obtained from reference TRBV7-7 and TRBJ2-3, is as follows: GAGVSQSPRYKVTKRGQDVTLRCDPISSHATLYWYQQALGQGPEFLTYFNYEAQPDKSGLPSDRFSAERPEGSISTLTIQRTEQRDSAMYRCASSLGVGGTDTQYFGPGTRLTVL.

The J gene is TRBJ2-5, the V gene TRBV6-1, with 8 bases fitting TRBD1. Trimming removed 3 bases from V and 4 bases from J; junction bases left unmatched: 7. Germline V gene lookup returns CDR1 MNHNS and CDR2 SASEGT. The CDR3 extends over 15 amino acids. The CDR3 is CASSDRTGKAETQYF. Written as DNA, the CDR3 is TGTGCCAGCAGTGATCGGACAGGGAAGGCAGAGACCCAGTACTTC.

The gene calls are TRBV15 and TRBJ2-1, with D maybe TRBD2 (7 bases). V lost 2 bases and J lost 8, with 19 bases in between. There are 16 residues in the CDR3. Germline CDR1 and CDR2: LNHNV and YYDKDF (reference sequence). Here the CDR3 reads CATSRPSSTGGDEQFF. DNA for the CDR3: TGTGCCACCAGCAGACCCTCTAGTACGGGGGGCGATGAGCAGTTCTTC.

This chain uses TRBV13 with TRBJ1-1, with TRBD1 matching 7 bases. The J segment lost 4 bases and the V segment lost 5 bases, leaving 13 bases of the junction unmatched. This CDR3 is 16 amino acids long. The germline V gene encodes CDR1 PRHDT and CDR2 FYEKMQ (reference sequence). The CDR3 here is CASSADTADRATEAFF. The CDR3 bases are TGTGCCAGCAGCGCAGATACAGCCGACAGGGCCACTGAAGCTTTCTTT. Filled out from reference TRBV13 and TRBJ1-1, the complete variable domain reads AAGVIQSPRHLIKEKRETATLKCYPIPRHDTVYWYQQGPGQDPQFLISFYEKMQSDKGSIPDRFSAQQFSDYHSELNMSSLELGDSALYFCASSADTADRATEAFFGQGTRLTVV.

The chain uses TRBV29-1 and TRBJ2-1, with 16 bases identical to TRBD2. Germline V gene data show CDR1 as SQVTM and CDR2 as ANQGSEA. Unmatched junction bases numbered 0, after V lost 3 bases and J lost 4 bases. The CDR3 loop spans 15 amino acids. The CDR3 DNA reads TGCAGCGTTGAGGGACTAGCGGGAGGGTACAATGAGCAGTTCTTC. Translation gives CSVEGLAGGYNEQFF.

The chain carries TRBV30 and TRBJ2-7; tentatively, D is TRBD2 (6 bases). Germline V lookup: CDR1 GTSNPN, CDR2 SVGIG (reference sequence). The CDR3 length is 15 residues. V was shortened by 4 bases and J by 2 bases, with 18 bases between the two germline ends. CDR3 in DNA: TGTGCCTGGACCAAACTTAGAGGAGGGACCTACGAGCAGTACTTC. Translation gives CAWTKLRGGTYEQYF.

This clone has only a few counts. The chain carries TRBV6-5 and TRBJ1-2; TRBD1 matches 9 bases. This CDR3 is built from 14 residues. The ends lost 5 bases at V and 7 bases at J; junction bases unmatched: 8. Germline-derived CDR1 and CDR2 are MNHEY and SVGAGI. The CDR3 loop reads CASSRQGGKAGYTF. In DNA form, the CDR3 reads TGTGCCAGCAGTCGACAGGGGGGAAAGGCTGGCTACACCTTC.

The chain joins TRBV4-1 to TRBJ1-1, with unresolved D. CDR1 is MGHRA and CDR2 is YSYEKL in the germline V gene. Trimming stripped 1 base from V and 4 bases from J, with 13 bases between. This CDR3 spans 15 amino acids. The CDR3 DNA reads as TGCGCCAGCAGCCAAGGGGCCCTACGTGGCACTGAAGCTTTCTTT. Residues: CASSQGALRGTEAFF.

The count of this clone is one. This sequence joins TRBV9 and TRBJ2-2; 8 bases map to TRBD2. The V gene's germline CDR1 is SGDLS and CDR2 YYNGEE. V was clipped by 6 bases and J by 7 bases; unmatched bases: 2. This CDR3 comprises 12 residues. The CDR3 region has the DNA TGTGCCAGCACCGGGAGGGGCGGGGAGCTGTTTTTT. This sequence encodes CASTGRGGELFF.

The chain uses TRBV11-2 and TRBJ2-5, with a tentative D call TRBD1 (6 bases). The J call may not be correct, given that the DNA end is closer to TRBJ2-7. The germline CDR1 and CDR2 sequences are SGHAT and FQNNGV. The CDR3 sequence is 12 residues long. In DNA, the CDR3 is TGTGCCAGCAGCCAGGGGCCGACCGAGCAGTACTTC. It yields the protein CASSQGPTEQYF.

V usage is TRBV5-4 and J usage is TRBJ2-1, with D possibly TRBD2 on 8 matching bases. The V end lost 2 bases, the J end lost 8 bases, and 17 bases lay between the germline ends. CDR1 SGHNT and CDR2 YYREEE come from the germline V gene (reference sequence). This CDR3 has 15 amino acids. The CDR3 region is CASSLVGLGGDEQFF. CDR3 DNA sequence: TGTGCCAGCAGCTTAGTGGGACTAGGGGGCGATGAGCAGTTCTTC.

The J gene is TRBJ2-3, the V gene TRBV29-1; TRBD2 agrees at 9 bases. After removal of 6 bases from V and 3 bases from J, the junction contained 10 bases not matched to a gene. Per the germline V gene, CDR1 is SQVTM and CDR2 is ANQGSEA. The CDR3 is 15 residues long. The CDR3, as DNA: TGCAGCGTCCTAGCGGGACGTGCATGGACAGATACGCAGTATTTT. This translates into CSVLAGRAWTDTQYF.

The CDR3 is CASSGTQGLQGYTF. The CDR3 DNA is TGCGCCAGCAGCGGAACTCAGGGGCTACAAGGCTACACCTTC. This sequence joins TRBV5-1 and TRBJ1-2; D possibly corresponds to TRBD1 (6 bases). CDR3 length: 14 amino acids. Trimming took 4 bases from V and 8 from J, leaving 18 bases between them. CDR1 SGHRS and CDR2 YFSETQ come from the germline V gene.

This chain uses TRBV15 with TRBJ2-1; 10 nucleotides agree with TRBD2. The CDR3 runs 15 residues. Germline CDR1 reads LNHNV; CDR2 reads YYDKDF (reference sequence). V lost 1 base and J lost 5; bases outside the gene matches: 2. CDR3 in DNA: TGTGCCACCAGCAGAGCTAGCGGGAGCGACAATGAGCAGTTCTTC. This codes for CATSRASGSDNEQFF. Combining the CDR3 with reference TRBV15 and TRBJ2-1 gives the whole variable domain DAMVIQNPRYQVTQFGKPVTLSCSQTLNHNVMYWYQQKSSQAPKLLFHYYDKDFNNEADTPDNFQSRRPNTSFCFLDIRSPGLGDTAMYLCATSRASGSDNEQFFGPGTRLTVL.

The chain links TRBV9 to TRBJ2-1; D unresolved. V was cut by 0 bases and J by 7 bases, with 14 bases left in between. The germline V gene has CDR1 SGDLS and CDR2 YYNGEE. The CDR3 length is 15 residues. The CDR3 DNA follows: TGTGCCAGCAGCGTAGGGAGTAGCTTTAATAATGAGCAGTTCTTC. Its protein product is CASSVGSSFNNEQFF. Full variable domain (rest looked up from reference TRBV9 and TRBJ2-1): DSGVTQTPKHLITATGQRVTLRCSPRSGDLSVYWYQQSLDQGLQFLIQYYNGEERAKGNILERFSAQQFPDLHSELNLSSLELGDSALYFCASSVGSSFNNEQFFGPGTRLTVL.

The chain employs TRBV4-1 and TRBJ2-3, with a possible D match to TRBD2 (5 bases). CDR1 is MGHRA and CDR2 is YSYEKL in the germline V gene. The CDR3 consists of 12 residues. V lost 4 bases and J 8 bases, leaving 10 bases between the germline ends. The CDR3 loop reads CASSLGGGTQYF. The CDR3, as DNA: TGCGCCAGCAGCCTCGGAGGTGGTACGCAGTATTTT.

This clone appeared once. This chain joins TRBV7-2 and TRBJ2-7; TRBD1 might be the D (6 bases). Germline V gene data show CDR1 as SGHTA and CDR2 as FQGNSA. The CDR3 runs 14 residues. Trimming shortened V by 4 bases and J by 4 bases, and 14 bases separated the two germline ends. The CDR3: CASSYEQGSYEQYF. The CDR3, as DNA: TGTGCCAGCAGCTACGAGCAGGGGTCGTACGAGCAGTACTTC.

The V and J genes are TRBV19 and TRBJ2-5, with D possibly TRBD1 on 6 matching bases. The CDR3 loop spans 15 amino acids. Trimming cost V 1 base and J 1 base, with 10 bases left between them. Germline loops: CDR1 LNHDA, CDR2 SQIVND (reference sequence). CDR3 nucleotide sequence: TGTGCCAGTAGTATAGGCAGGGGTTTCCAAGAGACCCAGTACTTC. The encoded protein is CASSIGRGFQETQYF. Using reference TRBV19 and TRBJ2-5 for the parts outside the CDR3, the full variable domain is DGGITQSPKYLFRKEGQNVTLSCEQNLNHDAMYWYRQDPGQGLRLIYYSQIVNDFQKGDIAEGYSVSREKKESFPLTVTSAQKNPTAFYLCASSIGRGFQETQYFGPGTRLLVL.

This clone was observed a few times. This chain links TRBV13 with TRBJ1-3, with 7 bases that match TRBD1. The CDR3 covers 15 residues. Per germline, CDR1 PRHDT and CDR2 FYEKMQ (reference sequence). V lost 5 bases, J lost 0 bases, and 4 bases stayed unmatched. CDR3 nucleotides: TGTGCCAGCAGCCGACAGGGCTCCTCTGGAAACACCATATATTTT. The encoded protein is CASSRQGSSGNTIYF.

The chain is built from TRBV10-3 and TRBJ2-6; 9 nucleotides match TRBD1. CDR3 length equals 17 residues. The junction had 4 bases not matched to a gene; V was cut back by 4 bases and J by 0 bases. Looked up from germline, CDR1 is ENHRY and CDR2 is SYGVKD. The CDR3 DNA follows: TGTGCCATCAGTGCCGTGGGACAGGGCTCTGGGGCCAACGTCCTGACTTTC. Amino acids: CAISAVGQGSGANVLTF.

The chain has TRBV28 and TRBJ2-7; 9 positions agree with TRBD2. V lost 5 bases, J lost 7 bases, and 9 bases stayed unmatched. The germline V gene has CDR1 MDHEN and CDR2 SYDVKM. The CDR3 is 14 residues long. CDR3 loop: CASSTLAGPREQYF. The CDR3 bases are TGTGCCAGCAGTACTCTAGCGGGGCCCAGGGAGCAGTACTTC.

The CDR3 here is CASSLNRVTGELFF. The CDR3 DNA reads TGTGCCAGCAGTTTAAACAGGGTGACCGGGGAGCTGTTTTTT. This rearrangement joins TRBV27 to TRBJ2-2; TRBD1 is a possible D gene (6 bases). Trimming took 2 bases from V and 5 from J, leaving 9 bases between them. The germline V gene has CDR1 MNHEY and CDR2 SMNVEV (reference sequence). The CDR3 consists of 14 residues.

This clone was seen a handful of times. The V and J genes are TRBV29-1 and TRBJ2-2; D gene unclear. The germline CDR1 and CDR2 sequences are SQVTM and ANQGSEA. Trimming pared 3 bases from V and 0 bases from J, leaving 11 bases between. The CDR3 length is 15 residues. The CDR3 loop is CSVDVGSSNTGELFF. The CDR3 DNA reads TGCAGCGTTGATGTGGGCAGCTCGAACACCGGGGAGCTGTTTTTT.

This clone was seen once. The chain is built from TRBV7-2 and TRBJ2-7, with 7 bases that match TRBD1. Trimming at V came to 3 bases and at J to 1 base, leaving 15 bases not matched to a gene. From germline, CDR1 is SGHTA and CDR2 FQGNSA. The CDR3 runs 18 residues. The CDR3 here is CASSFSVGTAIGSYEQYF. DNA for the CDR3: TGTGCCAGCAGCTTTAGTGTAGGGACAGCGATAGGATCCTACGAGCAGTACTTC.